These T cell receptor beta chains were read from a single sample in a study of graft-versus-host responses after intestinal transplantation. Assay used: immunoSEQ multiplex PCR; TCRdb lists only in-frame clones, some missing. This sample carries 85,000 to 100,000 clones, more than 70% of them seen once, and the ten largest clones take roughly 1.4%. Sequencing used PBMCs, obtained 255 days after intestinal transplant. The receptors originated from a human patient who received an intestinal transplant, so some T cells may come from the graft donor. CDR3s include the opening cysteine and the closing phenylalanine or tryptophan. D genes are given only for firm matches. The size field is filled for only some rows; it gives once, few, many or a size class.

j_gene,d_gene,abundance,v_gene,CDR3nt,CDR3aa
TRBJ1-5,.,.,TRBV28,TGTGCCAGCAGTTTCATCGGACCCTATAGCAATCAGCCCCAGCATTTT,CASSFIGPYSNQPQHF
TRBJ1-6,.,.,TRBV11-2,TGTGCCAGCAGCTTAGACCCCCGGGTGGAGGGTTTACCCCTCCACTTT,CASSLDPRVEGLPLHF
TRBJ2-3,.,.,TRBV9,TGTGCCAGCAGCGTAGACTTTTACTCCACAGATACGCAGTATTTT,CASSVDFYSTDTQYF
TRBJ2-7,.,once,TRBV29-1,TGCAGCGTTAGTAGCGGAGGGTCCTACGAGCAGTACTTC,CSVSSGGSYEQYF
TRBJ2-6,.,.,TRBV7-8,TGTGCCAGCAGCTCCAACAGGGTCTCTGGGGCCAACGTCCTGACTTTC,CASSSNRVSGANVLTF
TRBJ1-5,.,.,TRBV7-9,TGTGCCAGCAGCTCCGCCACAGGGTTACAGCCCCAGCATTTT,CASSSATGLQPQHF
TRBJ1-1,.,.,TRBV5-5,TGTGCCAGCATCCTCGGGGGGGTGAACACTGAAGCTTTCTTT,CASILGGVNTEAFF
TRBJ2-7,.,.,TRBV7-3,TGTGCCAGCAGCCCTACTGGGGGTGTCTACGAGCAGTACTTC,CASSPTGGVYEQYF
TRBJ1-1,TRBD1,.,TRBV5-1,TGCGCCAGCAGCTTACAACATCCGGGACAGAATGAAGCTTTCTTT,CASSLQHPGQNEAFF
TRBJ2-1,TRBD1,.,TRBV28,TGTGCCAGCTTAATCCCAGGGGGACACAATGAGCAGTTCTTC,CASLIPGGHNEQFF
TRBJ2-1,TRBD1,.,TRBV5-1,TGCGCCAGCAGCCCCGGGACAGGGGACAATGAGCAGTTCTTC,CASSPGTGDNEQFF
TRBJ2-3,.,.,TRBV6-5,TGTGCCAGCAGTCACCGGGACCTTGGTGATACGCAGTATTTT,CASSHRDLGDTQYF
TRBJ2-2,TRBD2,.,TRBV30,TGTGCCTGGAGGCATGGCGGGGGGGCCTCCGGGGAGCTGTTTTTT,CAWRHGGGASGELFF
TRBJ1-6,TRBD1,.,TRBV14,TGTGCCAGCAGGCGACAGGGCGAGAATTCACCCCTCCACTTT,CASRRQGENSPLHF
TRBJ1-4,.,.,TRBV6-6,TGTGCCAGCAGTTACACGTCGACAGCTCCTAATGAAAAACTGTTTTTT,CASSYTSTAPNEKLFF
TRBJ1-5,.,.,TRBV18,TGTGCCAGCTCATCGCGGGACCCCAGGGGCAATCAGCCCCAGCATTTT,CASSSRDPRGNQPQHF
TRBJ1-3,TRBD1,once,TRBV30,TGTGCCTGGTCAGGGGGAGGGAACACCATATATTTT,CAWSGGGNTIYF
TRBJ1-1,.,.,TRBV10-2,TGCGCCAGCAGTCCCAAAATGAACACTGAAGCTTTCTTT,CASSPKMNTEAFF
TRBJ1-2,.,.,TRBV6-1,TGTGCCAGCAGCTCCCTGGGGACACAGTATGGCTACACCTTC,CASSSLGTQYGYTF
TRBJ2-7,TRBD1,.,TRBV18,TGTGCCAGCTCTCGCCCGGGACAGGGGGTTCGGCCCGAGCAGTACTTC,CASSRPGQGVRPEQYF
TRBJ2-3,.,.,TRBV9,TGTGCCAGCAGCGTAGGTATGAGGATTGATCAAGGCCCAGATACGCAGTATTTT,CASSVGMRIDQGPDTQYF
TRBJ1-2,.,.,TRBV2,TGTGCCAGCAGTGAACGGGGGCGGGACTATGGCTACACCTTC,CASSERGRDYGYTF
TRBJ1-2,TRBD1,.,TRBV7-3,TGTGCCAGCAGCCCTACAGGGGGCGTAGGTCGGGATGGCTACACCTTC,CASSPTGGVGRDGYTF
TRBJ2-3,.,.,TRBV6-5,TGTGCCAGCAGTTACGGGGGGCTCCCCGGGGATACGCAGTATTTT,CASSYGGLPGDTQYF
TRBJ2-5,TRBD1,.,TRBV5-6,TGTGCCAGCAGCTTGGAGGGGGCGGAGACCCAGTACTTC,CASSLEGAETQYF
TRBJ2-3,TRBD2,.,TRBV28,TGTGCCAGCAGTCGACCATTTCAAAGCGGGGGGCCCACAGATACGCAGTATTTT,CASSRPFQSGGPTDTQYF